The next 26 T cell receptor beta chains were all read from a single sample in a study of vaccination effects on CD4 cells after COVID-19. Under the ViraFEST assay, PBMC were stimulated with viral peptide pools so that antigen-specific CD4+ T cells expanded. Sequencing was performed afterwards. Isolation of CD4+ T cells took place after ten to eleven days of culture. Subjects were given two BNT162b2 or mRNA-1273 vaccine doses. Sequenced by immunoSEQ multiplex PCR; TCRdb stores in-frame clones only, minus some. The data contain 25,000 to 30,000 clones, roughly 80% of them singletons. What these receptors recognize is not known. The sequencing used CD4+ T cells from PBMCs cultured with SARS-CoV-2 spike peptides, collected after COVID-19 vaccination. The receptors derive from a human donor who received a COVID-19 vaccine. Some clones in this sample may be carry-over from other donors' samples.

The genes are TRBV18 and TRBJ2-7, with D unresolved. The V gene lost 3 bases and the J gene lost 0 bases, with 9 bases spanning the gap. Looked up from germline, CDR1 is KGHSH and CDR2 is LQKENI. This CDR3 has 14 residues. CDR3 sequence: CASSPQADSYEQYF. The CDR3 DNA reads TGTGCCAGCTCACCGCAGGCAGACTCCTACGAGCAGTACTTC.

The DNA for the CDR3 is TGCAGCGGGGCCGGACAGGGCTCGGGTAATGAGCAGTTCTTC. Its protein is CSGAGQGSGNEQFF. The V gene is TRBV29-1, the J gene TRBJ2-1, with TRBD1 matching over 8 bases. The CDR3 is 14 amino acids. V was pared by 7 bases and J by 7 bases, with 12 bases of the junction left unmatched. Germline V gene lookup returns CDR1 SQVTM and CDR2 ANQGSEA.

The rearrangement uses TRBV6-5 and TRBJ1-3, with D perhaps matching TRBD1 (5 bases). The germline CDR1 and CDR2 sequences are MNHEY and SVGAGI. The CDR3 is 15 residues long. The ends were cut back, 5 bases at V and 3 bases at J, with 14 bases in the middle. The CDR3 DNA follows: TGTGCCAGCAGTCTTAAAAGACAGCTTGGAAACACCATATATTTT. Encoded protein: CASSLKRQLGNTIYF.

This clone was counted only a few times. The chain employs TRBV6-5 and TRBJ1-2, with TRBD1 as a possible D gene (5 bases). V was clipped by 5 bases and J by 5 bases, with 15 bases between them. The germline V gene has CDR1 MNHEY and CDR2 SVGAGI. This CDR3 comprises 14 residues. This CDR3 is CASSHLGVGYGYTF. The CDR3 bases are TGTGCCAGCAGTCACTTGGGGGTAGGGTATGGCTACACCTTC.

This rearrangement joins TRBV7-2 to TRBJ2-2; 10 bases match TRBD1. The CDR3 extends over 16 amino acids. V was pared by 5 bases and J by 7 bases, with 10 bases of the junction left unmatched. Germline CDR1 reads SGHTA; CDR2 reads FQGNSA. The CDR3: CASSPRTGGSVGELFF. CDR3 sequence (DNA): TGTGCCAGCAGCCCACGGACAGGGGGATCTGTCGGGGAGCTGTTTTTT.

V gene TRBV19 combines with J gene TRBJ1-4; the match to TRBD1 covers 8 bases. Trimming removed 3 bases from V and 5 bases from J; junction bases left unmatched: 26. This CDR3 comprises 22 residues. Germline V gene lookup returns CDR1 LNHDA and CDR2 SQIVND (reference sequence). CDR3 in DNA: TGTGCCAGTAGTATGCCCATTATTTCCGGACAGGGTGGGGGGTCTCGGAATGAAAAACTGTTTTTT. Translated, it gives CASSMPIISGQGGGSRNEKLFF.

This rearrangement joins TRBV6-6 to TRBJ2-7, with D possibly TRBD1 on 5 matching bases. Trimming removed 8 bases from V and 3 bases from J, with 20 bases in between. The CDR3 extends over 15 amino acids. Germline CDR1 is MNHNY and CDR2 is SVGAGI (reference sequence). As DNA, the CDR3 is TGTGCCAGCGCCCCCAGGGTGGGTTCACTCTACGAGCAGTACGTC. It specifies CASAPRVGSLYEQYV.

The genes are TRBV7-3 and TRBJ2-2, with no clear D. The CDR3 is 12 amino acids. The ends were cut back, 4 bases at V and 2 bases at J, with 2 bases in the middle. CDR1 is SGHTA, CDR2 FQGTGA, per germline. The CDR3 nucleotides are TGTGCCAGCAGCTCCAACACCGGGGAGCTGTTTTTT. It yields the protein CASSSNTGELFF.

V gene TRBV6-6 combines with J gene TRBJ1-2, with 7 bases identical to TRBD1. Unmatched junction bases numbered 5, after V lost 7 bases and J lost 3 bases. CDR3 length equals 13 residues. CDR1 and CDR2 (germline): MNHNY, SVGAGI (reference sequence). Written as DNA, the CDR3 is TGTGCCAGCACCCCCACAGGGGACTATGGCTACACCTTC. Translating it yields CASTPTGDYGYTF.

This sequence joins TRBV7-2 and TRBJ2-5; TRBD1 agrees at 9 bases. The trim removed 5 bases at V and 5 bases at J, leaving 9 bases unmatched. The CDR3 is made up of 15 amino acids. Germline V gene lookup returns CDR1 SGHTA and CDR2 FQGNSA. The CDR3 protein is CASSQDRGSMETQYF. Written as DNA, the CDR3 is TGTGCCAGCAGCCAAGACAGGGGGAGTATGGAGACCCAGTACTTC.

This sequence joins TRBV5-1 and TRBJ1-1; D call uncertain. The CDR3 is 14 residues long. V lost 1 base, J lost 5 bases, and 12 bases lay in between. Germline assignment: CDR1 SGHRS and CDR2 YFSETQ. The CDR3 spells CASSLTSSGTEAFF. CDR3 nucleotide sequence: TGCGCCAGCAGCTTGACCTCCTCGGGGACTGAAGCTTTCTTT.

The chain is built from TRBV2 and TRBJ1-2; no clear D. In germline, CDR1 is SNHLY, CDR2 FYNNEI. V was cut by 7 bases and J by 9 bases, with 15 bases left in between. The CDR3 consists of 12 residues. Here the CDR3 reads CASTRQEKSYTF. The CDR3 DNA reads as TGTGCCAGCACTCGGCAGGAGAAGAGCTACACCTTC.

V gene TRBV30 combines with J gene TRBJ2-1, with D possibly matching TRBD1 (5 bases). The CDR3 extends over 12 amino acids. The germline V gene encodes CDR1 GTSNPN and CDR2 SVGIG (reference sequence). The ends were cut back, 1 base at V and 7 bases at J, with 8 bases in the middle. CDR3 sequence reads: CAWSGSGNEQFF. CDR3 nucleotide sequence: TGTGCCTGGAGTGGATCAGGGAATGAGCAGTTCTTC. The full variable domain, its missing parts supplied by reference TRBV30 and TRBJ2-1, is SQTIHQWPATLVQPVGSPLSLECTVEGTSNPNLYWYRQAAGRGLQLLFYSVGIGQISSEVPQNLSASRPQDRQFILSSKKLLLSDSGFYLCAWSGSGNEQFFGPGTRLTVL.

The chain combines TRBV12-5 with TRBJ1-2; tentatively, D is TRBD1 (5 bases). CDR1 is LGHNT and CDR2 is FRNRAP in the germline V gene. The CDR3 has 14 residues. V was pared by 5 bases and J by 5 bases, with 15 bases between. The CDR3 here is CASGAPGPLYGYTF. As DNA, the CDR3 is TGTGCTAGTGGTGCCCCGGGACCTCTATATGGCTACACCTTC.

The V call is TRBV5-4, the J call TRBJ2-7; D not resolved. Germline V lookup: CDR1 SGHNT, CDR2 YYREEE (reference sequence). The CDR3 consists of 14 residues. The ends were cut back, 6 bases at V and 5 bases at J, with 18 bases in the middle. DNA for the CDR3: TGTGCCAGCAAGGTCAGTCCCGGCGCGGACGAGCAGTACGTC. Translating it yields CASKVSPGADEQYV.

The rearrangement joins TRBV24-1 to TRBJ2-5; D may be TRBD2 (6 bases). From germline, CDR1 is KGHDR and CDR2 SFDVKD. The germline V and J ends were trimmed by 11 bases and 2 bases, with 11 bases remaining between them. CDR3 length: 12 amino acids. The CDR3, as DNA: TGTGCCAGTGGGGGGAATCAAGAGACCCAGTACTTC. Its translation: CASGGNQETQYF.

Here the CDR3 reads CASSPSPEKLFF. The CDR3, as DNA: TGTGCCAGCTCACCAAGTCCGGAAAAACTGTTTTTT. V is TRBV18 and J is TRBJ1-4; D not resolved. The CDR3 extends over 12 amino acids. Trimming took 2 bases from V and 8 from J, leaving 6 bases between them. Germline V CDR1 and CDR2: KGHSH, LQKENI.

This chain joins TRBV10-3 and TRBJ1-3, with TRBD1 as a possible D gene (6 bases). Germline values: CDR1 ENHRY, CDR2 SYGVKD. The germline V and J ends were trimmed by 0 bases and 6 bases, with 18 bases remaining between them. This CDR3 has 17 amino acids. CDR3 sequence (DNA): TGTGCCATCAGTGAGTCGAGGACGGGACAAATTTTAAACACCATATATTTT. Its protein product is CAISESRTGQILNTIYF.

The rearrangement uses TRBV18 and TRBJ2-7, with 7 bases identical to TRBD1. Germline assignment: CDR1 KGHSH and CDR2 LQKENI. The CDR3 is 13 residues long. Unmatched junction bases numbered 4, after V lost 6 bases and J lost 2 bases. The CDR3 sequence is CASSFDRAYEQYV. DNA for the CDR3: TGTGCCAGCTCGTTCGACAGGGCCTACGAGCAGTACGTC.

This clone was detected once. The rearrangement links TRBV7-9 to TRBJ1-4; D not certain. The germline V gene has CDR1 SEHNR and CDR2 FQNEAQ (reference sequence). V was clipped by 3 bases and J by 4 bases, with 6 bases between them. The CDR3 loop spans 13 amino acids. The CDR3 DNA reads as TGTGCCAGCAGCTTTAGTATTAATGAAAAACTGTTTTTT. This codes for CASSFSINEKLFF.

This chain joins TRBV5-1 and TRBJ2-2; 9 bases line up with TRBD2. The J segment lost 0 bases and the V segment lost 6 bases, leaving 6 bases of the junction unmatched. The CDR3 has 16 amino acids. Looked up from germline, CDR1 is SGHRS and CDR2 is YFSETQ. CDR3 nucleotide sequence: TGCGCCAGCACAAAGAGACTAGCGGCGAACACCGGGGAGCTGTTTTTT. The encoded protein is CASTKRLAANTGELFF.

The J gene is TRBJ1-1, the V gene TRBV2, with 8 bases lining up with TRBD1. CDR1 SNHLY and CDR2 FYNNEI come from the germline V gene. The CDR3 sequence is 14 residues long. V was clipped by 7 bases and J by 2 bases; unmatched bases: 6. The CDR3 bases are TGTGCCAGCACCTGGACAGGGATAAACACTGAAGCTTTCTTT. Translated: CASTWTGINTEAFF.

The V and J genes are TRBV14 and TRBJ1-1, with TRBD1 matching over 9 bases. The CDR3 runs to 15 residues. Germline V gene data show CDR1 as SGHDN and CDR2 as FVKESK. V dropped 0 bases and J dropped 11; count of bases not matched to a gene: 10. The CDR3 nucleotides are TGTGCCAGCAGCCAAGAGGGACAGGGATTTTCGACGGCTTTCTTT. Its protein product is CASSQEGQGFSTAFF. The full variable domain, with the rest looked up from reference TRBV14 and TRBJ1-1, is EAGVTQFPSHSVIEKGQTVTLRCDPISGHDNLYWYRRVMGKEIKFLLHFVKESKQDESGMPNNRFLAERTGGTYSTLKVQPAELEDSGVYFCASSQEGQGFSTAFFGQGTRLTVV.

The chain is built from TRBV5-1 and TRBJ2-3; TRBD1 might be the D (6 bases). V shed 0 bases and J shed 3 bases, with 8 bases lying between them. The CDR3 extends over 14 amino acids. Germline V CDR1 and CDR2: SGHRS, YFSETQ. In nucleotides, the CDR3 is TGCGCCAGCAGCTTGGACAGGGCAACAGATACGCAGTATTTT. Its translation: CASSLDRATDTQYF.

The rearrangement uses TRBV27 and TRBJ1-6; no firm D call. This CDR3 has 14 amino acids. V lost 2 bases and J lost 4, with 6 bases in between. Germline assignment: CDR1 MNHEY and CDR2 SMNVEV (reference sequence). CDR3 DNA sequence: TGTGCCAGCAGTTTAGGGTATTATAATTCACCCCTCCACTTT. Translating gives CASSLGYYNSPLHF.

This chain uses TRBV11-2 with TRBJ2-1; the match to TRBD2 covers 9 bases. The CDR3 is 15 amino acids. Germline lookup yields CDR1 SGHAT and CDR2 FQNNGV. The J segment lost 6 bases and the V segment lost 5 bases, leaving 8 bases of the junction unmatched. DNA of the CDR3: TGTGCCAGCAGCCTAGGGGCGGGGGGGCCCAATGAGCAGTTCTTC. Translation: CASSLGAGGPNEQFF.